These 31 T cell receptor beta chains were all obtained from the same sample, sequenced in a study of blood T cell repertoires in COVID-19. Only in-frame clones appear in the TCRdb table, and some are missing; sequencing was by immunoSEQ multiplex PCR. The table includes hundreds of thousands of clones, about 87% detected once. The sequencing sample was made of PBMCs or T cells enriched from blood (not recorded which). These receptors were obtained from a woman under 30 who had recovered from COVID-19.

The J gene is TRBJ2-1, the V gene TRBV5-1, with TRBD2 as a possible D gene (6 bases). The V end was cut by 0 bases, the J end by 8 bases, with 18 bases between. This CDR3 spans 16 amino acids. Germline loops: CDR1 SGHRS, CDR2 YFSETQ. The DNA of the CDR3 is TGCGCCAGCAGCTTGGTGGGACTCCAATTAGGGGATGAGCAGTTCTTC. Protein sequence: CASSLVGLQLGDEQFF.

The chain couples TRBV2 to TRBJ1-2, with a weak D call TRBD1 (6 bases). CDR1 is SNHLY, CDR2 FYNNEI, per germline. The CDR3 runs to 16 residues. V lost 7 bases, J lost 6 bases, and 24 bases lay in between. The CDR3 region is CASKEGGGSPWDGYTF. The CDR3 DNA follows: TGTGCCAGCAAGGAGGGAGGGGGTAGCCCCTGGGATGGCTACACCTTC.

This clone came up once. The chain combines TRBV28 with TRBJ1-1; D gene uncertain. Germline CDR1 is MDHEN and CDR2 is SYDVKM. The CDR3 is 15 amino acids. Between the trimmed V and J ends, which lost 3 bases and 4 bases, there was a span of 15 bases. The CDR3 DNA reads TGTGCCAGCAGTTTTCCGGGTGGTGTAGGCACTGAAGCTTTCTTT. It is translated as CASSFPGGVGTEAFF.

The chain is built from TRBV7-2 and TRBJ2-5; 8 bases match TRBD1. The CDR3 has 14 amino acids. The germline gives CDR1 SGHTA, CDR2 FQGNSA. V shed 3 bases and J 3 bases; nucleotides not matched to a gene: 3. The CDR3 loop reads CASSFNRGKETQYF. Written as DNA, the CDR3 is TGTGCCAGCAGCTTTAACAGGGGGAAAGAGACCCAGTACTTC.

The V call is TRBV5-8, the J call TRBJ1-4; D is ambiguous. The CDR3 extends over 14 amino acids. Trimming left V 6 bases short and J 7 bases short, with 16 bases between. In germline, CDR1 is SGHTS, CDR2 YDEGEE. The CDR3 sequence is CASIPFPGLEKLFF. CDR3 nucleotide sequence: TGTGCCAGCATCCCCTTCCCAGGACTTGAAAAACTGTTTTTT.

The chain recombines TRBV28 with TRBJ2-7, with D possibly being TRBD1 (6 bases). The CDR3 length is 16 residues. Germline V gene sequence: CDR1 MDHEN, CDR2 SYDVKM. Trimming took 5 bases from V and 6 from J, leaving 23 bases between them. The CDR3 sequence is CASSPSTGPLGVEQYF. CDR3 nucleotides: TGTGCCAGCAGTCCATCGACAGGACCCCTGGGGGTCGAGCAGTACTTC.

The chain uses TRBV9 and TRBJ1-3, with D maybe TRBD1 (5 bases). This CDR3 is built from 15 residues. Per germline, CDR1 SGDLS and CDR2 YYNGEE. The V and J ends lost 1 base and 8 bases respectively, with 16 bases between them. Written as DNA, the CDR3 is TGTGCCAGCAGCGTACAGGGCCAGGGCGGACACACCATATATTTT. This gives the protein CASSVQGQGGHTIYF.

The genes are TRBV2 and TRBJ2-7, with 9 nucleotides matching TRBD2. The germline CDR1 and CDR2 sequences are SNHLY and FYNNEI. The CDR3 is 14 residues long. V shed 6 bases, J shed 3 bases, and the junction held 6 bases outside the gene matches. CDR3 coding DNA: TGTGCCAGCAGGTTCGCTAGCGGGAACTACGAGCAGTACTTC. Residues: CASRFASGNYEQYF. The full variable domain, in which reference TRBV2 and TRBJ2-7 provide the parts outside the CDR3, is EPEVTQTPSHQVTQMGQEVILRCVPISNHLYFYWYRQILGQKVEFLVSFYNNEISEKSEIFDDQFSVERPDGSNFTLKIRSTKLEDSAMYFCASRFASGNYEQYFGPGTRLTVT.

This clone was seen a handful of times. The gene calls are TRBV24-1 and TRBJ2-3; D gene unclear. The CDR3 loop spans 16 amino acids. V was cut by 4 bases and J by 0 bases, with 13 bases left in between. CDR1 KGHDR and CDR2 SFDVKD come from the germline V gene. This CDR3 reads CATSDPERASTDTQYF. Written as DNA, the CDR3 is TGTGCCACCAGTGACCCGGAGCGAGCTAGCACAGATACGCAGTATTTT.

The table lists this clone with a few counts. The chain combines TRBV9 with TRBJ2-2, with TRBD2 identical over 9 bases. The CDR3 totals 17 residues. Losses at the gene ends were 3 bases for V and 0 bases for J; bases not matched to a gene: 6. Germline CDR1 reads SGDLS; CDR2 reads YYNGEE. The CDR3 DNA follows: TGTGCCAGCAGCGACGCCGGGACTAGCCCGAACACCGGGGAGCTGTTTTTT. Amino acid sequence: CASSDAGTSPNTGELFF.

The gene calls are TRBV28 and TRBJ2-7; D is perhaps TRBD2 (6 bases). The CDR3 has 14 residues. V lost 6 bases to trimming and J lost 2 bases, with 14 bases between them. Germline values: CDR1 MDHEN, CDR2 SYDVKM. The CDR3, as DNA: TGTGCCAGCAGCGGGGGACTTAACCCCTACGAGCAGTACTTC. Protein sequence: CASSGGLNPYEQYF.

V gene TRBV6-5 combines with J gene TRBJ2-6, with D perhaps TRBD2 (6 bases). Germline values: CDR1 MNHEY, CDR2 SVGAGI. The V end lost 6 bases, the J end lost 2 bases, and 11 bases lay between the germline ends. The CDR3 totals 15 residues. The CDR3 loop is CASSGSRAGANVLTF. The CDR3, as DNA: TGTGCCAGCAGCGGGAGCAGGGCTGGGGCCAACGTCCTGACTTTC.

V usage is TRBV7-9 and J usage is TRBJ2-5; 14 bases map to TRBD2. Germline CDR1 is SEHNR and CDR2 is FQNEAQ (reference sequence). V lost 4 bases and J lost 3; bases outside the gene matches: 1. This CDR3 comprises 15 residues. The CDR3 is CASSSGLAGEETQYF. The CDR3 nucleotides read TGTGCCAGCAGCTCGGGACTAGCGGGAGAAGAGACCCAGTACTTC.

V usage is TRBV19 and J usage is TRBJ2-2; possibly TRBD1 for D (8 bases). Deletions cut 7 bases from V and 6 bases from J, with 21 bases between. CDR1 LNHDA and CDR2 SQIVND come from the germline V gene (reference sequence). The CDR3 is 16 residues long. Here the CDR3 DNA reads TGTGCCAGTAAGACACAGGGGGGGCGTACCCCCGGGGAGCTGTTTTTT. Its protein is CASKTQGGRTPGELFF.

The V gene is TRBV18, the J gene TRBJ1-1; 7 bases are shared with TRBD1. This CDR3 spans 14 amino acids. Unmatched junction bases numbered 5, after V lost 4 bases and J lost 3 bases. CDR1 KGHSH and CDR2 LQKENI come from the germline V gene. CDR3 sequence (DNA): TGTGCCAGCTCACTAGCCGACAGGGACACTGAAGCTTTCTTT. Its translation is CASSLADRDTEAFF.

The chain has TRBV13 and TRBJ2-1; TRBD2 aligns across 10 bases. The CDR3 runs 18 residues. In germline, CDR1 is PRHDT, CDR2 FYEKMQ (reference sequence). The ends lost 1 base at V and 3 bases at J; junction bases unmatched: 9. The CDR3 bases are TGTGCCAGCAGCTTAGCCCCCACCGGACTAGCGGACTACAATGAGCAGTTCTTC. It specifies CASSLAPTGLADYNEQFF.

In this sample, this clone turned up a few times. CDR3 amino acids: CASSLGSRGLNEAFF. The CDR3 nucleotides read TGTGCCAGCAGCTTAGGATCCAGGGGGCTTAATGAAGCTTTCTTT. V is TRBV11-2 and J is TRBJ1-1, with 8 bases matching TRBD1. After removal of 1 base from V and 7 bases from J, the junction contained 8 bases not matched to a gene. Germline V gene lookup returns CDR1 SGHAT and CDR2 FQNNGV. This CDR3 spans 15 amino acids.

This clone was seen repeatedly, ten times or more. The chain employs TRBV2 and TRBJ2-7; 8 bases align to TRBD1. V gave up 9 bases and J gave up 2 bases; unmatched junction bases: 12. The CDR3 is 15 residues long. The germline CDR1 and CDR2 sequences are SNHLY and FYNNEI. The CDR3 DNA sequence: TGTGCCAGTTTTGCAGGGGGCAACGACCCCTACGAGCAGTACTTC. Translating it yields CASFAGGNDPYEQYF.

This CDR3 is CASSQGAGGHYEQYF. The CDR3 DNA sequence: TGTGCCAGCAGCCAAGGAGCGGGAGGGCACTACGAGCAGTACTTC. This chain uses TRBV3-1 (or the pseudogene TRBV3-2) with TRBJ2-7; TRBD2 aligns across 10 bases. The CDR3 is 15 amino acids. Germline CDR1 and CDR2: LGHDT and YNNKEL (reference sequence). Losses at the gene ends were 1 base for V and 3 bases for J; bases not matched to a gene: 3.

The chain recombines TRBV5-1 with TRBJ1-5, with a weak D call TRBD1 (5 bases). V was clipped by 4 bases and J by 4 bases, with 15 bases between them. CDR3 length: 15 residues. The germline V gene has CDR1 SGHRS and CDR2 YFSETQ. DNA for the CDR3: TGCGCCAGCAGCCCGTTAGGGGATTGGAATCAGCCCCAGCATTTT. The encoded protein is CASSPLGDWNQPQHF.

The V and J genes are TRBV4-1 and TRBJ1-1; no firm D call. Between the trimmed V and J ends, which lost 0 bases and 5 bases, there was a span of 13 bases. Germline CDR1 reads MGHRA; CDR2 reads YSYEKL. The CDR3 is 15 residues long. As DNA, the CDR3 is TGCGCCAGCAGCCAAGAGAGGGCCATTGGGACTGAAGCTTTCTTT. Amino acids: CASSQERAIGTEAFF.

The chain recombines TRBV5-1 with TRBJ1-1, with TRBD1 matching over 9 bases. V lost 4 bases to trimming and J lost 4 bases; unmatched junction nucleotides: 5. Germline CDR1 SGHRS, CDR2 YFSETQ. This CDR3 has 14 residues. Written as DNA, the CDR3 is TGCGCCAGCAGCACACAGGGGGCTCGCACTGAAGCTTTCTTT. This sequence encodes CASSTQGARTEAFF.

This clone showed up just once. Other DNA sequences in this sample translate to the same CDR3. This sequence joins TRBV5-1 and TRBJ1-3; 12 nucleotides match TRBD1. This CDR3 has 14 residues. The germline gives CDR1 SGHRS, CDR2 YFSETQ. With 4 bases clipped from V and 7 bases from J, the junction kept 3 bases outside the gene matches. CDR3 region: CASSRGTGGNTIYF. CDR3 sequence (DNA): TGCGCCAGCAGCCGGGGGACAGGGGGCAACACCATATATTTT. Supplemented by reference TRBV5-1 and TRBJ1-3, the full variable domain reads KAGVTQTPRYLIKTRGQQVTLSCSPISGHRSVSWYQQTPGQGLQFLFEYFSETQRNKGNFPGRFSGRQFSNSRSEMNVSTLELGDSALYLCASSRGTGGNTIYFGEGSWLTVV.

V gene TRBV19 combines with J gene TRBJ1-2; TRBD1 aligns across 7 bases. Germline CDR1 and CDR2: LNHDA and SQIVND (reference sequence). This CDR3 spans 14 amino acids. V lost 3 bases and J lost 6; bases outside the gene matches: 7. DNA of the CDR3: TGTGCCAGTAGTATCATCGAACAGGGGCATGGCTACACCTTC. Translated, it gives CASSIIEQGHGYTF. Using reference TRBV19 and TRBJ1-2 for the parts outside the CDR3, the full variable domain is DGGITQSPKYLFRKEGQNVTLSCEQNLNHDAMYWYRQDPGQGLRLIYYSQIVNDFQKGDIAEGYSVSREKKESFPLTVTSAQKNPTAFYLCASSIIEQGHGYTFGSGTRLTVV.

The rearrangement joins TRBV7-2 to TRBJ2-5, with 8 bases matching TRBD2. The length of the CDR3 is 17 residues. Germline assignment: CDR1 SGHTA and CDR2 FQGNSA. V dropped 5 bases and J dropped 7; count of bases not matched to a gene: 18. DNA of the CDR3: TGTGCCAGCAGCCCCCCACCCGTACGGACTAGCAATTCGACCCAGTACTTC. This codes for CASSPPPVRTSNSTQYF.

The CDR3 protein is CASSPPLVVPNYGYTF. CDR3 bases: TGTGCCAGCTCACCACCATTAGTAGTTCCCAACTATGGCTACACCTTC. The chain links TRBV18 to TRBJ1-2; D is unresolved. This CDR3 spans 16 amino acids. V lost 0 bases and J 2 bases, leaving 13 bases between the germline ends. Looked up from germline, CDR1 is KGHSH and CDR2 is LQKENI. Based on the CDR3 plus reference TRBV18 and TRBJ1-2, the full variable domain is NAGVMQNPRHLVRRRGQEARLRCSPMKGHSHVYWYRQLPEEGLKFMVYLQKENIIDESGMPKERFSAEFPKEGPSILRIQQVVRGDSAAYFCASSPPLVVPNYGYTFGSGTRLTVV.

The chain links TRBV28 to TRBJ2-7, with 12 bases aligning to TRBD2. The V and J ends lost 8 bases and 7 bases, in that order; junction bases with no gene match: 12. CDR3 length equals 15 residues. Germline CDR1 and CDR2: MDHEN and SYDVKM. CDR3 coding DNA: TGTGCCAGCTTCGGACTAGCGGGAATTACTACTGAGCAGTACTTC. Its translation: CASFGLAGITTEQYF. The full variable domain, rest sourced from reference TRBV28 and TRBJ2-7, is DVKVTQSSRYLVKRTGEKVFLECVQDMDHENMFWYRQDPGLGLRLIYFSYDVKMKEKGDIPEGYSVSREKKERFSLILESASTNQTSMYLCASFGLAGITTEQYFGPGTRLTVT.

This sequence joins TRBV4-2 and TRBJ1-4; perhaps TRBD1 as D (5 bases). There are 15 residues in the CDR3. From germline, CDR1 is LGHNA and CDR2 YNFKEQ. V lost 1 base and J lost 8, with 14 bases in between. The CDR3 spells CASSQGSRGGEKLFF. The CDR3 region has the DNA TGTGCCAGCAGCCAAGGTTCTCGGGGGGGAGAAAAACTGTTTTTT.

The CDR3 DNA reads as TGTGCCAGCAGTGACTCGTCACCCGGGACAGGGAATTCACCCCTCCACTTT. Its protein product is CASSDSSPGTGNSPLHF. The V gene is TRBV6-4, the J gene TRBJ1-6; 9 bases line up with TRBD1. The CDR3 is 17 amino acids. Germline V lookup: CDR1 MRHNA, CDR2 SNTAGT. The V segment lost 0 bases and the J segment 7 bases; nucleotides outside the gene matches: 7.

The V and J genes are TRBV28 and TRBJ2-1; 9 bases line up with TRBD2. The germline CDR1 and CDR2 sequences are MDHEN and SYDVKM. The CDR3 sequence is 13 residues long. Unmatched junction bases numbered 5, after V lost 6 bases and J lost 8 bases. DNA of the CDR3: TGTGCCAGCAGGGCGGGAGGGCCGGATGAGCAGTTCTTC. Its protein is CASRAGGPDEQFF.

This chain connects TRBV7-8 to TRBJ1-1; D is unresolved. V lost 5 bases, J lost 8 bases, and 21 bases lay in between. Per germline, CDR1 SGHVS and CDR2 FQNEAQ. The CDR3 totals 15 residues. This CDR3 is CASSPSDIGRSEAFF. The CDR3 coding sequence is TGTGCCAGCAGCCCCAGTGATATTGGGCGATCCGAAGCTTTCTTT.